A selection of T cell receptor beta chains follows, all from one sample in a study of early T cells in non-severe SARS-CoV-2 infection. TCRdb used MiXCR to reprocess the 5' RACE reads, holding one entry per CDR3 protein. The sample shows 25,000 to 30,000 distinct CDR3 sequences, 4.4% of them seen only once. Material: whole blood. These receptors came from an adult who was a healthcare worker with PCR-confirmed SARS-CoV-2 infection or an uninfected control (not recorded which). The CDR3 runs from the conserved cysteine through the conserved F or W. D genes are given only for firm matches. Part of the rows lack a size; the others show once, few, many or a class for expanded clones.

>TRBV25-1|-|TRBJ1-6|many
TGTGCCAGCAGTGAATGGGTTTCACCCCTCCACTTT
CASSEWVSPLHF
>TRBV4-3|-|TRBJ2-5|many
TGCGCCAGCAGCCAAGAAACTACAAGCCAAGAGACCCAGTACTTC
CASSQETTSQETQYF
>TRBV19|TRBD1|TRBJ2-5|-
TGTGCCAGTAGTATGGACAGGCTAGGGGAAGAGACCCAGTACTTC
CASSMDRLGEETQYF
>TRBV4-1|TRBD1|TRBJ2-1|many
TGCGCCAGCAGCCAAGATAGGGGACAGGGGGCGAATAAGCAGTTCTTC
CASSQDRGQGANKQFF
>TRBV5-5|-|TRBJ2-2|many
TGTGCCAGCGACCCATACACCGGGGAGCTGTTTTTT
CASDPYTGELFF
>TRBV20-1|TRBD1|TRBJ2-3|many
TGCAGTGCCCGGGGACAGGGCACAGATACGCAGTATTTT
CSARGQGTDTQYF
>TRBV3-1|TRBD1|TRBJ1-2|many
TGTGCCAGCAGCCAAGCGGCGGCAGGGGGCGCATATGGCTACACCTTC
CASSQAAAGGAYGYTF
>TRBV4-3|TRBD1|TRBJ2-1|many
TGCGCCAGCAGCGGGACAGGGAGAAGCGAGCAGTTCTTC
CASSGTGRSEQFF
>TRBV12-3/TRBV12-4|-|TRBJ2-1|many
TGTGCCAGCAGTTTCGGGCCGTACAATGAGCAGTTCTTC
CASSFGPYNEQFF
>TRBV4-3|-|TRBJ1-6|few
TGCGCCAGCAGCCAAGATCCCCCCCGGGTAGGGGCGTTCGATTCACCCCTCCACTTT
CASSQDPPRVGAFDSPLHF
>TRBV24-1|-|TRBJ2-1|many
TGTGCCACCAGTGATTTTCGCGGGTCCTACAATGAGCAGTTCTTC
CATSDFRGSYNEQFF
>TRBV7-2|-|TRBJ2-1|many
TGTGCCACGCAATACAGTAGCTCCTACAATGAGCAGTTCTTC
CATQYSSSYNEQFF
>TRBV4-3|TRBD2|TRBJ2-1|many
TGCGCCAGCAGCTACCGAACCGGGACTAGCGGGGAAAGCTCCTACAATGAGCAGTTCTTC
CASSYRTGTSGESSYNEQFF
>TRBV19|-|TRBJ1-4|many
TGTGCCAGTAAGATCGGACCGAGTAATGAAAAACTGTTTTTT
CASKIGPSNEKLFF
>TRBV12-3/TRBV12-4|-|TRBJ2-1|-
TGTGCCAGCAGTAAGGACAGTTTCGCGTGGAGTGTAGCGGAAAAATGGAACAATGAGCAGTTCTTC
CASSKDSFAWSVAEKWNNEQFF
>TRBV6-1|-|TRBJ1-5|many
TGTGCCAGCAACCCCGGAGGCGGGAGACCCTATAGCAATCAGCCCCAGCATTTT
CASNPGGGRPYSNQPQHF
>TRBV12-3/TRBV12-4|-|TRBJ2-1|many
TGTGCCAGCAGTCCTCGAAGGGCGGGAACCCTCTACAATGAGCAGTTCTTC
CASSPRRAGTLYNEQFF
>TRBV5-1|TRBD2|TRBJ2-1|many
TGCGCCAGCAGCTCCAGCGGGGGGAGATACAATGAGCAGTTCTTC
CASSSSGGRYNEQFF
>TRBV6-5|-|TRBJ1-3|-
TGTGCCAGCAGTCAAGGCCCCAGAAACACCATATATTTT
CASSQGPRNTIYF
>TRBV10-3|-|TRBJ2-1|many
TGTGCCATCAGTGCAGGGTACAATGAGCAGTTCTTC
CAISAGYNEQFF
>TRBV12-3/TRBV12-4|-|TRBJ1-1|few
TGTGCCAGCAGCCCAGGGAACCCAAACACTGAAGCTTTCTTT
CASSPGNPNTEAFF
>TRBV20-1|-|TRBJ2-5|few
TGCAGTGCTAGAGGACAGGAACAGAGGGAGACCCAGTACTTC
CSARGQEQRETQYF
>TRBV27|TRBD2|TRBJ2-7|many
TGTGCCAGCAGTTTACTAGCGGGAGGGGCTGGGTACGAGCAGTACTTC
CASSLLAGGAGYEQYF
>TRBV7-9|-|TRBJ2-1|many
TGTGCCAGCAGCTCGACGGGGTCATATTACCTCGATGAGCAGTTCTTC
CASSSTGSYYLDEQFF
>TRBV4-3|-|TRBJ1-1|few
TGCGCCAGCAGCCAAGGAGACAGTCTTAACACTGAAGCTTTCTTT
CASSQGDSLNTEAFF
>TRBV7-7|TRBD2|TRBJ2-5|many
TGTGCTAGCAGCGGACTAGCGGGAGGGCCGGAGACCCAGTACTTC
CASSGLAGGPETQYF
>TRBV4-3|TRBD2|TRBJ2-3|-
TGCGCCAGCAGCCCGGGGACTAGCCCAGATACGCAGTATTTT
CASSPGTSPDTQYF
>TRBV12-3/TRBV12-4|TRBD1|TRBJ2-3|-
TGTGCCAGCAGCCTGGACAGGAGCACAGATACGCAGTATTTT
CASSLDRSTDTQYF
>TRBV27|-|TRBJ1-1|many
TGTGCCAGCAGTTTATACGGGGACTTGAACACTGAAGCTTTCTTT
CASSLYGDLNTEAFF
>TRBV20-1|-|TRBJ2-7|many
TGCAGTGCTACGGGGTACACCGCCTACGAGCAGTACTTC
CSATGYTAYEQYF
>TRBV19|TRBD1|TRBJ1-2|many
TGTGCCAGTAGTACCTGGGACAGGGGTAACTATGGCTACACCTTC
CASSTWDRGNYGYTF
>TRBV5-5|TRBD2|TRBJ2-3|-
TGTGCCAGCAGCTTGCCCCTAGCGGGAGGTCCAGATACGCAGTATTTT
CASSLPLAGGPDTQYF
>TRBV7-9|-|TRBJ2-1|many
TGTGCCAGCAGCCCCCCGAGAAATATTCCTGAGCAGTTCTTC
CASSPPRNIPEQFF
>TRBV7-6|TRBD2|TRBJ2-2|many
TGTGCCAGCAGCTTAGAGACTAGCGGGAGTCGGATCGGGGAGCTGTTTTTT
CASSLETSGSRIGELFF
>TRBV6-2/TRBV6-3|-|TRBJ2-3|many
TGTGCCACTACGAACGGGAGAATCGCAGATACGCAGTATTTT
CATTNGRIADTQYF
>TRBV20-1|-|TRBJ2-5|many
TGCAGTGCTACCGGACAGAACCAAGAGACCCAGTACTTC
CSATGQNQETQYF